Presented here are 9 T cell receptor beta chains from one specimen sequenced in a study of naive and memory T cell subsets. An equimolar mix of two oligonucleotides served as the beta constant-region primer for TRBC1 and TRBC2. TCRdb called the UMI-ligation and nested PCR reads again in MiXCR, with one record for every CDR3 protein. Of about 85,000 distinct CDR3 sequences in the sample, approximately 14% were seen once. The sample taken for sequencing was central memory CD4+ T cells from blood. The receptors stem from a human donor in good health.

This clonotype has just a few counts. The CDR3 nucleotides read TGCAGTGGACTAGCGGGAGTCGGGCAACGGTTCTTC. This sequence encodes CSGLAGVGQRFF. The chain uses TRBV20-1 and TRBJ2-1; 12 nucleotides match TRBD2. The CDR3 totals 12 residues. The germline V gene has CDR1 DFQATT and CDR2 SNEGSKA (reference sequence). V gave up 7 bases and J gave up 15 bases; unmatched junction bases: 10.

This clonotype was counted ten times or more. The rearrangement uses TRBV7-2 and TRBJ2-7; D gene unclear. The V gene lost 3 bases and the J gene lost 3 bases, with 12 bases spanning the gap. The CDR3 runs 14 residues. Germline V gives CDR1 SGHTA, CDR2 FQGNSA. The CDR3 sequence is CASSFDSTSYEQYF. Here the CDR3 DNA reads TGTGCCAGCAGCTTCGATAGCACCAGCTACGAGCAGTACTTC.

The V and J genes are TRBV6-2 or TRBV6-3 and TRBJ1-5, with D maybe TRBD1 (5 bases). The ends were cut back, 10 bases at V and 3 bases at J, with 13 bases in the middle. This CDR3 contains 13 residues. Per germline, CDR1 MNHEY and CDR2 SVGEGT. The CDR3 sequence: CATMGVSNQPQHF. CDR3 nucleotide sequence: TGTGCCACCATGGGGGTCTCCAATCAGCCCCAGCATTTT.

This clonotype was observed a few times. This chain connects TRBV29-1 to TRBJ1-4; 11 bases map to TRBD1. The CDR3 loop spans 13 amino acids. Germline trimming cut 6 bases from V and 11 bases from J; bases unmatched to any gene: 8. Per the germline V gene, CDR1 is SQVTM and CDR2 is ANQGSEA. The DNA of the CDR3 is TGCAGCGTGTCCGGGACAGGGGGTCGGAAACTGTTTTTT. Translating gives CSVSGTGGRKLFF. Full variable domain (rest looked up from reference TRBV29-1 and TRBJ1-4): SAVISQKPSRDICQRGTSLTIQCQVDSQVTMMFWYRQQPGQSLTLIATANQGSEATYESGFVIDKFPISRPNLTFSTLTVSNMSPEDSSIYLCSVSGTGGRKLFFGSGTQLSVL.

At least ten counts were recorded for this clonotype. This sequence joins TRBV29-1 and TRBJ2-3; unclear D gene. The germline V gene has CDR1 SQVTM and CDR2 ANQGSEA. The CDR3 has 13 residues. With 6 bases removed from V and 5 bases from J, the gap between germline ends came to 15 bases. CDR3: CSVVAAIQDTQYF. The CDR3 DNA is TGCAGCGTCGTCGCGGCGATACAAGATACGCAGTATTTT.

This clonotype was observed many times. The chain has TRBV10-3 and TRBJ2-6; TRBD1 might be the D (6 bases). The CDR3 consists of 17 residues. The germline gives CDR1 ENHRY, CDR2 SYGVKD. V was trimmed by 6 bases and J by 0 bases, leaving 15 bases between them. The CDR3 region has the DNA TGTGCCATCAGGCGGCAGGGGACAAGCTCTGGGGCCAACGTCCTGACTTTC. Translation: CAIRRQGTSSGANVLTF.

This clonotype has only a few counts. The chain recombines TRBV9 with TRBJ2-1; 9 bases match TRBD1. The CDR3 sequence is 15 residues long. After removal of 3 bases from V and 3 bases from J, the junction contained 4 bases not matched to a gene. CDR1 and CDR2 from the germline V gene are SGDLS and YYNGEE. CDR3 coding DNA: TGTGCCAGCAGCGAGACGGACAGGGGCTACAATGAGCAGTTCTTC. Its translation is CASSETDRGYNEQFF.

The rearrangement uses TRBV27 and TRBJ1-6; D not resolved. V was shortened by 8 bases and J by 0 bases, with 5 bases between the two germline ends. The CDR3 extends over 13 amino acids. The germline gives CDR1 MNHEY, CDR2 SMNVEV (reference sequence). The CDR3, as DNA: TGTGCCAGCGGGTCCTCCTATAATTCACCCCTCCACTTT. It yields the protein CASGSSYNSPLHF.

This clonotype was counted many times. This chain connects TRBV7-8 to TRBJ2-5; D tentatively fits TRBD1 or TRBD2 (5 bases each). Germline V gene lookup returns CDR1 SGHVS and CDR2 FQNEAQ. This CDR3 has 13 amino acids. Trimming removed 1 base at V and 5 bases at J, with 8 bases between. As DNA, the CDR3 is TGTGCCAGCAGCTTAGGGGGGTGGGAGACCCAGTACTTC. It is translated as CASSLGGWETQYF.